One sample yielded the 7 T cell receptor beta chains listed below, sequenced in a study of resident and recirculating memory T cells in vitiligo (dated by TCRdb to the late 2010s). The library was made by the immunoSEQ multiplex PCR assay. This is the immuneACCESS table as TCRdb keeps it, with only in-frame sequences that have V and J called. A part of the clones is gone; compared with another copy, unresolved V genes explain less than half, and the rest is unexplained. The sample has approximately 69,000 clones on record, approximately 93% of them singletons. The top ten clonotypes cover more than 4% of the sample. Sequencing used blood. The receptors shown here come from a male donor with vitiligo.

With respect to this clone: The sample holds other DNA sequences that translate to the same CDR3. This chain joins TRBV5-1 and TRBJ2-3; D is possibly TRBD2 (6 bases). Trimming removed 3 bases at V and 1 base at J, with 12 bases between. The germline V gene encodes CDR1 SGHRS and CDR2 YFSETQ. The CDR3 is 15 amino acids. The CDR3 nucleotides are TGCGCCAGCAGCTGGGGGACTTCTGGCACAGATACGCAGTATTTT. This codes for CASSWGTSGTDTQYF.

CDR3 sequence: CAWSRSGTDTQYF. CDR3 DNA: TGTGCCTGGAGTAGGTCGGGGACAGATACGCAGTATTTT. The chain combines TRBV30 with TRBJ2-3; D is possibly TRBD2 (5 bases). The germline CDR1 and CDR2 sequences are GTSNPN and SVGIG (reference sequence). Trimming removed 2 bases at V and 3 bases at J, with 9 bases between. This CDR3 spans 13 amino acids.

CDR3 in DNA: TGCGCCAGCAGCCAAGAGGAGGAGGCACAAGAGACCCAGTACTTC. It specifies CASSQEEEAQETQYF. This chain links TRBV4-3 with TRBJ2-5, with D tentatively TRBD2 (5 bases). The CDR3 extends over 15 amino acids. V was trimmed by 0 bases and J by 2 bases, leaving 10 bases between them. Germline V gene lookup returns CDR1 LGHNA and CDR2 YSLEER.

The chain links TRBV19 to TRBJ2-1; TRBD1 aligns across 9 bases. Trimming cost V 0 bases and J 2 bases; bases outside gene matches: 11. The V gene's germline CDR1 is LNHDA and CDR2 SQIVND (reference sequence). The CDR3 length is 19 residues. In DNA form, the CDR3 reads TGTGCCAGTAGTATAGAGCGGAATAAACAGGGGGCGGCCTACAATGAGCAGTTCTTC. Protein product: CASSIERNKQGAAYNEQFF.

V usage is TRBV7-2 and J usage is TRBJ2-6; no firm D call. Germline-derived CDR1 and CDR2 are SGHTA and FQGNSA. The V and J ends lost 4 bases and 0 bases respectively, with 7 bases between them. This CDR3 is built from 15 residues. The CDR3 nucleotides are TGTGCCAGCAGCTCAGGCCCCTCTGGGGCCAACGTCCTGACTTTC. This codes for CASSSGPSGANVLTF.

This clone was recorded once. V usage is TRBV5-1 and J usage is TRBJ1-3; 7 bases agree with TRBD1. Germline trimming cut 4 bases from V and 5 bases from J; bases unmatched to any gene: 9. Germline V lookup: CDR1 SGHRS, CDR2 YFSETQ. This CDR3 comprises 15 residues. The DNA of the CDR3 is TGCGCCAGCAGCCCCTCGACAGGGTCGAGAAACACCATATATTTT. Amino acids: CASSPSTGSRNTIYF.

This clone was found once. The genes are TRBV29-1 and TRBJ2-1, with TRBD1 matching over 7 bases. The J segment lost 14 bases and the V segment lost 2 bases, leaving 9 bases of the junction unmatched. This CDR3 region has 12 residues. The germline V gene encodes CDR1 SQVTM and CDR2 ANQGSEA. The CDR3 DNA follows: TGCAGCGTTGAAACTCGAGGGCAGGGGGAGTTCTTC. This sequence encodes CSVETRGQGEFF.